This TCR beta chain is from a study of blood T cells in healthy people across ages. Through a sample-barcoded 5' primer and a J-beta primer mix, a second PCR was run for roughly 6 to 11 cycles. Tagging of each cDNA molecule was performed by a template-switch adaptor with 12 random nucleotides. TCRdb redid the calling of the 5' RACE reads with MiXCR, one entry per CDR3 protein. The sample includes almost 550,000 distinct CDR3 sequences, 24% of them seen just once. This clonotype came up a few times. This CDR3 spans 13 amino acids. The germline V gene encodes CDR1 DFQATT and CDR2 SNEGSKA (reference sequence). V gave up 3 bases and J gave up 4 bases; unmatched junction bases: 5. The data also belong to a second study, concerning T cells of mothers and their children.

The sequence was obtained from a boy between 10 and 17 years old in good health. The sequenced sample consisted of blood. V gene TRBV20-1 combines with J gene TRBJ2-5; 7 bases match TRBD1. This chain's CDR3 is CSARTGSLETQYF. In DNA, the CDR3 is TGCAGTGCTAGGACAGGGAGTTTAGAGACCCAGTACTTC.